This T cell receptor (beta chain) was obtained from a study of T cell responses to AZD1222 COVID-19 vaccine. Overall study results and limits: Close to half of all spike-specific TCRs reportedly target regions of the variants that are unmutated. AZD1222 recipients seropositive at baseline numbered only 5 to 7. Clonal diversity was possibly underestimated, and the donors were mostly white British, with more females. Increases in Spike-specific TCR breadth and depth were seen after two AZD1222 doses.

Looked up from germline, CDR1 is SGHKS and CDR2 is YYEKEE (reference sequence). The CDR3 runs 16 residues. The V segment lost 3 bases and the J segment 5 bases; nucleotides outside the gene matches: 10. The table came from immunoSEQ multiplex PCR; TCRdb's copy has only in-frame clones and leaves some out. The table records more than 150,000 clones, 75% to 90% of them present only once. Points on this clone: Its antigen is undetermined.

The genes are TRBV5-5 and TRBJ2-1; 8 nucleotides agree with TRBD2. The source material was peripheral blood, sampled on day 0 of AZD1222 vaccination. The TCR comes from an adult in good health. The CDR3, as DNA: TGTGCCAGCAGCTCTAAAAAAAGCGGGAGCCACAATGAGCAGTTCTTC. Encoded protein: CASSSKKSGSHNEQFF.